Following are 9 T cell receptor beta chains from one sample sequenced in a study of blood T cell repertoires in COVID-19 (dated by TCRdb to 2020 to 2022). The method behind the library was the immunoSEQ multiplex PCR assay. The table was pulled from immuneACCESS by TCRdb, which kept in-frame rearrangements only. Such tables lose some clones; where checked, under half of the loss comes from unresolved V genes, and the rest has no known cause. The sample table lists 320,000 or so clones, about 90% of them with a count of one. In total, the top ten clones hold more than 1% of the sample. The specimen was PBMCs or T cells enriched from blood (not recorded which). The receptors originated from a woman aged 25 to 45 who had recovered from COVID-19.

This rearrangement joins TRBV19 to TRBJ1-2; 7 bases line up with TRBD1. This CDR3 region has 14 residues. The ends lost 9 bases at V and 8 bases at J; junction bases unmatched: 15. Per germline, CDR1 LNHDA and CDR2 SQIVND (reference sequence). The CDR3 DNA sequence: TGTGCCAGCTCTAAGCTGGGACAGCCAAAAGGCTACACCTTC. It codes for CASSKLGQPKGYTF.

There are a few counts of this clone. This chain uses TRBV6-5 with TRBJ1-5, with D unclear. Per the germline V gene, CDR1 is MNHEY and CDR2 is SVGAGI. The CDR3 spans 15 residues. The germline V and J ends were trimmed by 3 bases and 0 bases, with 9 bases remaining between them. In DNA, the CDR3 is TGTGCCAGCAGTTATGGTCGGGATAGCAATCAGCCCCAGCATTTT. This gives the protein CASSYGRDSNQPQHF.

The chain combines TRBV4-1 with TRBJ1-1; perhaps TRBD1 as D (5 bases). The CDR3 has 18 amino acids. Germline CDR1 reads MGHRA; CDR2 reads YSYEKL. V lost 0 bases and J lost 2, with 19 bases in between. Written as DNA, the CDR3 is TGCGCCAGCAGCCAAGATTGGCGGGGCGGGAGCTCCAACACTGAAGCTTTCTTT. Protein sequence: CASSQDWRGGSSNTEAFF.

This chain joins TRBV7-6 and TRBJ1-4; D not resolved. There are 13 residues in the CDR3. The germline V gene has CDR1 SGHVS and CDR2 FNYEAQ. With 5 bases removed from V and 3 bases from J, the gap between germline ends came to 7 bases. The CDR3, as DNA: TGTGCCAGCAGCCCTAGTTCTAATGAAAAACTGTTTTTT. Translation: CASSPSSNEKLFF.

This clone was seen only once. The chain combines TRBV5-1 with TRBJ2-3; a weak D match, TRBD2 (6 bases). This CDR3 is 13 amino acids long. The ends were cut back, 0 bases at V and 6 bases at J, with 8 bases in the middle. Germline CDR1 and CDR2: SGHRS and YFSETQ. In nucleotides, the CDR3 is TGCGCCAGCAGCTTGGTTGGAGGGGATACGCAGTATTTT. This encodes CASSLVGGDTQYF.

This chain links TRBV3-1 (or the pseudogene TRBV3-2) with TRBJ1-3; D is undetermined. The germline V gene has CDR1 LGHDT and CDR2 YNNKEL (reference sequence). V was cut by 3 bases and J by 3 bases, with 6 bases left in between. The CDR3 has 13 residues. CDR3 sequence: CASSHGGGNTIYF. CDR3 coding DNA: TGTGCCAGCAGCCATGGAGGTGGAAACACCATATATTTT.

Written as DNA, the CDR3 is TGTGCCAGCAGGGGTGGGCGGGGGTACAATGAGCAGTTCTTC. It encodes CASRGGRGYNEQFF. V and J are TRBV25-1 and TRBJ2-1; 7 nucleotides match TRBD2. Germline-derived CDR1 and CDR2 are MGHDK and SYGVNS. The length of the CDR3 is 14 residues. The junction had 6 bases not matched to a gene; V was cut back by 6 bases and J by 4 bases.

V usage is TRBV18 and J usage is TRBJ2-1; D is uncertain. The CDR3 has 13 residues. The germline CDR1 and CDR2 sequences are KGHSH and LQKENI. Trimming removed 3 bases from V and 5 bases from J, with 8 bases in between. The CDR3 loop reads CASSPGRNNEQFF. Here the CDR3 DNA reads TGTGCCAGCTCACCGGGCAGAAACAATGAGCAGTTCTTC.

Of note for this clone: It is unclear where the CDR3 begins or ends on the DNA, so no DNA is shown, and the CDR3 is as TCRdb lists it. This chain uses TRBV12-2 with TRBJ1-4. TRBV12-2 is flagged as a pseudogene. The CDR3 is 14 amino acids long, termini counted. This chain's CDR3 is CARSGGPLMKNCFF.